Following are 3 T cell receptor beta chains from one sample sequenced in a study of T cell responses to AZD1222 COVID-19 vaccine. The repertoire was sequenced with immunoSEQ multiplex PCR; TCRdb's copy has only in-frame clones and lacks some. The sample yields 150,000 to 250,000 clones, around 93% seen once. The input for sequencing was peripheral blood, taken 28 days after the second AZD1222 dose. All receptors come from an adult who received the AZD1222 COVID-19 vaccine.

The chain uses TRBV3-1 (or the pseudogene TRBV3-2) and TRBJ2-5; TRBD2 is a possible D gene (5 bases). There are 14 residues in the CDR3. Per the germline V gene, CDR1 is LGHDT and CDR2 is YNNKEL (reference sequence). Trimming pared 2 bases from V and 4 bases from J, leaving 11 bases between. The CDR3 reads CASSQQGGLETQYF. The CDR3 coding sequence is TGTGCCAGCAGCCAACAAGGAGGCTTAGAGACCCAGTACTTC.

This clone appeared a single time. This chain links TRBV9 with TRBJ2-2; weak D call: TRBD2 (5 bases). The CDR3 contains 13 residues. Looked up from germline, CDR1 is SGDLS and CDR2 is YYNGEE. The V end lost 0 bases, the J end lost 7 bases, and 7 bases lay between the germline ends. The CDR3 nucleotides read TGTGCCAGCAGCGTAGAAGAGGGCGGGGAGCTGTTTTTT. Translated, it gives CASSVEEGGELFF.

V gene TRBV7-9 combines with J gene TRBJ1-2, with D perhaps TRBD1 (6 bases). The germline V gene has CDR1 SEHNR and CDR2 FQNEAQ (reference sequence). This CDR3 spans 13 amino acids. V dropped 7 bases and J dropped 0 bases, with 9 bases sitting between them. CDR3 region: CASTRQANYGYTF. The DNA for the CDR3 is TGTGCCAGCACGAGACAGGCTAACTATGGCTACACCTTC.